Below are 6 T cell receptor beta chains sequenced from a single sample in a study of T-cell memory formation after mild COVID-19. MiXCR, run by TCRdb on the 5' RACE reads, gives a single entry per CDR3 protein. Among 350,000 or so distinct CDR3 sequences, 20% were seen once, and the ten largest hold roughly a fifth. Material: PBMCs or a T cell subset sorted from them (not recorded which). These receptors came from a man aged 18-30 years who had mild COVID-19 (a few samples of this study predate the infection). Cell type and time point are not known.

This clonotype has at least ten counts. CDR3 sequence reads: CASSFGGQETQYF. CDR3 sequence (DNA): TGTGCCAGCAGCTTTGGGGGACAAGAGACCCAGTACTTC. The rearrangement joins TRBV5-5 to TRBJ2-5; possibly TRBD1 or TRBD2 for D (5 bases each). V lost 2 bases and J lost 2, with 7 bases in between. This CDR3 has 13 amino acids. CDR1 is SGHKS, CDR2 YYEKEE, per germline (reference sequence). The variable domain in full, with the rest retrieved from reference TRBV5-5 and TRBJ2-5, is DAGVTQSPTHLIKTRGQQVTLRCSPISGHKSVSWYQQVLGQGPQFIFQYYEKEERGRGNFPDRFSARQFPNYSSELNVNALLLGDSALYLCASSFGGQETQYFGPGTRLLVL.

This clonotype has ten or more counts. J is TRBJ1-6 and V is TRBV30, with 10 bases identical to TRBD1. Trimming took 3 bases from V and 8 from J; bases not matched to a gene: 4. CDR1 and CDR2 (germline): GTSNPN, SVGIG (reference sequence). The CDR3 runs to 14 residues. CDR3 bases: TGTGCCTGGAGCCGGGACAGGGGTTATTCACCCCTCCACTTT. The encoded protein is CAWSRDRGYSPLHF. Full variable domain (missing parts from reference TRBV30 and TRBJ1-6): SQTIHQWPATLVQPVGSPLSLECTVEGTSNPNLYWYRQAAGRGLQLLFYSVGIGQISSEVPQNLSASRPQDRQFILSSKKLLLSDSGFYLCAWSRDRGYSPLHFGNGTRLTVT.

The V call is TRBV6-7, the J call TRBJ2-5; possible D gene TRBD2, 7 bases. TRBV6-7 is an ORF, with its function uncertain. The CDR3 has 17 residues. V lost 6 bases to trimming and J lost 1 base, with 21 bases between them. The CDR3 loop is CASSQLGGGGPQETQYF. The CDR3, as DNA: TGTGCCAGCAGCCAACTTGGGGGCGGGGGCCCCCAAGAGACCCAGTACTTC.

This chain links TRBV12-3 or TRBV12-4 with TRBJ1-5; D not certain. The germline V and J ends were trimmed by 6 bases and 7 bases, with 16 bases remaining between them. CDR3 length: 14 residues. The CDR3 loop reads CASRGALATQPQHF. The CDR3 nucleotides are TGTGCCAGCAGAGGAGCATTAGCAACCCAGCCCCAGCATTTT.

This clonotype has more than one count but fewer than ten. The chain links TRBV5-1 to TRBJ2-2; D gene ambiguous. The CDR3 is 14 amino acids. V was cut by 0 bases and J by 6 bases, with 9 bases left in between. The V gene's germline CDR1 is SGHRS and CDR2 YFSETQ. The CDR3 coding sequence is TGCGCCAGCAGCTTGGCCGTTGGCTCCGGGGAGCTGTTTTTT. It is translated as CASSLAVGSGELFF.

This clonotype was counted between two and nine times. This chain links TRBV7-2 with TRBJ1-1; D is unclear. Looked up from germline, CDR1 is SGHTA and CDR2 is FQGNSA. The CDR3 is 19 residues long. Trimming removed 2 bases from V and 0 bases from J, with 22 bases in between. The DNA of the CDR3 is TGTGCCAGCAGCTTAACCCCTGCGGGCTTCCTCGGGGTGAACACTGAAGCTTTCTTT. It codes for CASSLTPAGFLGVNTEAFF.